The rows below give T cell receptor beta chains drawn from one sample of a study of shared clonotypes between healthy human individuals. Only in-frame clones appear in the TCRdb table, and some are missing; sequencing was by immunoSEQ multiplex PCR. The profile shows around 700,000 clones, approximately 73% of them singletons. The source material was memory CD4+ T cells sorted from blood. The receptor source for this set is a woman in her thirties in good health. Each CDR3 is given with its conserved first and last residue. D genes are given only for firm matches. Clone sizes are given selectively: once, few, many, or a class where the clone is expanded.

d_call | j_call | v_call | clone_size | cdr3_aa | cdr3_nt
. | TRBJ2-7 | TRBV28 | . | CASKRDSTSYEQYF | TGTGCCAGCAAGCGGGACAGTACCTCCTACGAGCAGTACTTC
. | TRBJ1-4 | TRBV5-1 | . | CASSLDPDSNEKLFF | TGCGCCAGCAGCTTGGATCCAGATTCTAATGAAAAACTGTTTTTT
. | TRBJ2-3 | TRBV7-9 | once | CASSLRGAGTDTQYF | TGTGCCAGCAGCTTACGGGGGGCCGGGACAGATACGCAGTATTTT
TRBD2 | TRBJ2-1 | TRBV5-1 | . | CASSLLLTSGTNEQFF | TGCGCCAGCAGCTTACTACTGACTAGCGGGACCAATGAGCAGTTCTTC
. | TRBJ2-2 | TRBV6-6 | few | CASRAGLTTGELFF | TGTGCCAGCCGGGCAGGGCTGACCACCGGGGAGCTGTTTTTT
. | TRBJ1-2 | TRBV6-1 | . | CASSRRSGAHGYTF | TGTGCCAGCAGCCGCAGGAGTGGGGCTCATGGCTACACCTTC
. | TRBJ2-5 | TRBV7-9 | . | CASSLDGVFQETQYF | TGTGCCAGCAGCTTAGACGGGGTGTTCCAAGAGACCCAGTACTTC
. | TRBJ1-4 | TRBV11-2 | . | CASSLVSLGNNEKLFF | TGTGCCAGCAGCTTAGTTTCGTTAGGGAATAATGAAAAACTGTTTTTT
. | TRBJ2-1 | TRBV7-6 | . | CASSFGFLSSYNEQFF | TGTGCCAGCAGCTTCGGCTTCCTAAGCTCCTACAATGAGCAGTTCTTC
TRBD1 | TRBJ1-4 | TRBV5-1 | . | CASSGGTGPTNEKLFF | TGCGCCAGCAGCGGGGGGACAGGCCCAACTAATGAAAAACTGTTTTTT
. | TRBJ2-3 | TRBV2 | many | CASNRAGSTDTQYF | TGTGCCAGCAATCGTGCGGGTTCAACAGATACGCAGTATTTT
. | TRBJ2-4 | TRBV11-2 | . | CASSETKNIQYF | TGTGCCAGCAGTGAGACAAAAAACATTCAGTACTTC
. | TRBJ1-5 | TRBV25-1 | . | CASSEGGHGNQPQHF | TGTGCCAGCAGTGAAGGGGGGCACGGCAATCAGCCCCAGCATTTT
. | TRBJ1-1 | TRBV7-9 | few | CASSAGAVNTEAFF | TGTGCCAGCAGCGCGGGGGCGGTGAACACTGAAGCTTTCTTT
TRBD1 | TRBJ1-2 | TRBV6-6 | few | CASSLGQGLGYTF | TGTGCCAGCAGCCTTGGACAGGGGTTGGGCTACACCTTC
TRBD2 | TRBJ2-5 | TRBV5-8 | . | CASSPGRAGEETQYF | TGTGCCAGCAGCCCGGGCCGAGCGGGAGAAGAGACCCAGTACTTC
TRBD2 | TRBJ2-7 | TRBV11-2 | . | CASSSLSGRGEQYF | TGTGCCAGCAGCTCACTTAGCGGGAGAGGAGAGCAGTACTTC
TRBD1 | TRBJ1-3 | TRBV2 | . | CASSERRGPQGNTIYF | TGTGCCAGCAGTGAGAGGAGGGGGCCGCAAGGAAACACCATATATTTT
. | TRBJ2-7 | TRBV11-2 | . | CASSLTGTPEQYF | TGTGCCAGCAGCTTGACCGGGACCCCCGAGCAGTACTTC
. | TRBJ2-4 | TRBV27 | few | CATPPNPAKNIQYF | TGTGCCACCCCTCCTAACCCGGCCAAAAACATTCAGTACTTC
. | TRBJ2-1 | TRBV30 | . | CAWSHPIRGTYNEQFF | TGTGCCTGGAGCCATCCGATTCGGGGAACCTACAATGAGCAGTTCTTC
TRBD2 | TRBJ2-7 | TRBV25-1 | . | CASSEQLAGIEQYF | TGTGCCAGCAGTGAACAACTAGCGGGAATCGAGCAGTACTTC
TRBD1 | TRBJ2-1 | TRBV27 | few | CASSSGTGGNEQFF | TGTGCCAGCAGTTCCGGGACAGGGGGCAATGAGCAGTTCTTC
. | TRBJ2-7 | TRBV7-9 | . | CASSFSMLTDSNEQYF | TGTGCCAGCAGCTTTTCGATGCTAACAGACTCTAACGAGCAGTACTTC
. | TRBJ2-7 | TRBV5-4 | . | CASSLQGSHEQYF | TGTGCCAGCAGCCTACAGGGATCCCACGAGCAGTACTTC
. | TRBJ1-5 | TRBV28 | . | CASRVGGQPQHF | TGTGCCAGCAGGGTTGGTGGCCAGCCCCAGCATTTT
TRBD2 | TRBJ2-5 | TRBV2 | . | CASSSVGRGETQYF | TGTGCCAGCAGTTCGGTCGGGAGGGGAGAGACCCAGTACTTC
. | TRBJ2-5 | TRBV19 | . | CASSIRYQETQYF | TGTGCCAGTAGTATTAGGTACCAAGAGACCCAGTACTTC
TRBD2 | TRBJ2-2 | TRBV19 | few | CAARAGGFTGELFF | TGTGCGGCGAGGGCGGGAGGGTTCACCGGGGAGCTGTTTTTT
. | TRBJ2-5 | TRBV20-1 | . | CSARTDGGQYF | TGCAGTGCTAGGACAGACGGGGGCCAGTACTTC
. | TRBJ1-2 | TRBV4-1 | . | CASSQLAGGRGYTF | TGCGCCAGCAGCCAATTGGCGGGGGGCCGCGGCTACACCTTC
. | TRBJ1-2 | TRBV28 | . | CASKTMLRGYTF | TGTGCCAGCAAGACTATGCTTCGCGGCTACACCTTC
. | TRBJ1-2 | TRBV28 | . | CASSPRGRGNYGYTF | TGTGCCAGCAGTCCTAGGGGGAGGGGGAACTATGGCTACACCTTC
. | TRBJ2-1 | TRBV28 | . | CASSPPPGEYNEQFF | TGTGCCAGCAGTCCCCCCCCGGGGGAATACAATGAGCAGTTCTTC
. | TRBJ1-1 | TRBV27 | . | CASTPGGLEAFF | TGTGCCAGCACCCCTGGGGGCCTTGAAGCTTTCTTT
. | TRBJ2-7 | TRBV5-5 | . | CASSFARSSYEQYF | TGTGCCAGCAGCTTCGCAAGGAGCTCCTACGAGCAGTACTTC
. | TRBJ2-4 | TRBV28 | . | CASSLETYSAKNIQYF | TGTGCCAGCAGCTTAGAGACTTACTCAGCCAAAAACATTCAGTACTTC
. | TRBJ1-2 | TRBV30 | . | CAWSVRSGTGYTF | TGTGCCTGGAGTGTACGTTCCGGGACTGGCTACACCTTC
. | TRBJ2-7 | TRBV10-3 | . | CAISREPGAREQYF | TGTGCCATCAGCCGGGAGCCGGGCGCGAGAGAGCAGTACTTC
. | TRBJ2-2 | TRBV5-5 | . | CASSFFTNTGELFF | TGTGCCAGCAGCTTTTTCACGAACACCGGGGAGCTGTTTTTT
. | TRBJ2-3 | TRBV29-1 | . | CSVDNRADTQYF | TGCAGCGTTGATAACAGGGCAGATACGCAGTATTTT
TRBD1 | TRBJ1-5 | TRBV6-1 | . | CAIKQGGKNQPQHF | TGTGCCATCAAACAGGGGGGAAAAAATCAGCCCCAGCATTTT
. | TRBJ1-2 | TRBV19 | . | CASSIGQEPIYGYTF | TGTGCCAGTAGTATAGGACAGGAGCCGATCTATGGCTACACCTTC
TRBD2 | TRBJ2-1 | TRBV5-1 | . | CASRTSGSNNEQFF | TGCGCCAGCAGGACTAGCGGGAGTAACAATGAGCAGTTCTTC
. | TRBJ1-4 | TRBV28 | . | CASSSQGGGNEKLFF | TGTGCCAGCAGCTCCCAGGGTGGGGGTAATGAAAAACTGTTTTTT
. | TRBJ2-7 | TRBV2 | once | CASSDGQPYYEQYF | TGTGCCAGCAGTGATGGGCAGCCCTATTACGAGCAGTACTTC